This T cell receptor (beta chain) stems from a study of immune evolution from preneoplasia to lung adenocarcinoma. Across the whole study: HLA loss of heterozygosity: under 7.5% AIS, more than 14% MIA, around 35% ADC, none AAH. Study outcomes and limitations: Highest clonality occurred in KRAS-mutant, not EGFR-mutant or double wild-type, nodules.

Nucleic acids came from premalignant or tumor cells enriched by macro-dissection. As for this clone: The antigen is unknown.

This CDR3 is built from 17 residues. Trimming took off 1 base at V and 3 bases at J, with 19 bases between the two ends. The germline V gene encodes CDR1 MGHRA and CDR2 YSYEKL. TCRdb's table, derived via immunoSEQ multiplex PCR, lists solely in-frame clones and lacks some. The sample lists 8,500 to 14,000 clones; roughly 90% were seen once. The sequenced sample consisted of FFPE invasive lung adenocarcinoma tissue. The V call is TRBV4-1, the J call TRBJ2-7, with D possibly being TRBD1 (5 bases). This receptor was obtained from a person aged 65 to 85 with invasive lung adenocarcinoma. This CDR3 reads CASSQVAGAALIYEQYF. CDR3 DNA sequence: TGCGCCAGCAGCCAAGTAGCTGGGGCCGCCCTCATCTACGAGCAGTACTTC.